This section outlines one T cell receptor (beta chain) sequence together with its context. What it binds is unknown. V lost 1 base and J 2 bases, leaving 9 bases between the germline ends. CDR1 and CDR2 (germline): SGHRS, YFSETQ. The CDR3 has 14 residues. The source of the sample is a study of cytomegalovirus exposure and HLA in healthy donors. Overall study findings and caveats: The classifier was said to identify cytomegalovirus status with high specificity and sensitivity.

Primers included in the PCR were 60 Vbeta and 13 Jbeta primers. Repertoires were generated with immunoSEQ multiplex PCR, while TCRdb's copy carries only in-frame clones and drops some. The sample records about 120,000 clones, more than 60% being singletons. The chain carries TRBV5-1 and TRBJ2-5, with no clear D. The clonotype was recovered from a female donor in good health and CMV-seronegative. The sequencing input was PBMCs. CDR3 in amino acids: CASSLMSPQETQYF. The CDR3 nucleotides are TGCGCCAGCAGCTTGATGAGCCCACAAGAGACCCAGTACTTC.